The rows below give T cell receptor beta chains drawn from one sample of a study of blood T cell repertoires in COVID-19. Assay used: immunoSEQ multiplex PCR; TCRdb lists only in-frame clones, some missing. The repertoire holds 75,000 or so clones, with roughly 89% as singletons. The specimen was peripheral blood. The receptors derive from a woman over 75 with active or convalescent COVID-19. Each CDR3 is given with its conserved first and last residue. A D gene is named only where the DNA matches it firmly. A clone size is listed for some rows: how often the clone was seen (once, few, many), or a class if it is expanded.

size	D	V	J	CDR3	DNA
.	.	TRBV27	TRBJ2-5	CASSLSSAAGQETQYF	TGTGCCAGCAGTTTATCATCCGCGGCGGGGCAAGAGACCCAGTACTTC
.	.	TRBV14	TRBJ1-1	CASSPLQMNTEAFF	TGTGCCAGCAGCCCCCTGCAGATGAACACTGAAGCTTTCTTT
.	TRBD2	TRBV24-1	TRBJ2-1	CATRDGTSAVDGQFF	TGTGCCACCAGGGACGGGACTAGCGCTGTCGATGGGCAGTTCTTC
few	TRBD1	TRBV11-3	TRBJ2-3	CASSAGGSTDTQYF	TGTGCCAGCAGCGCAGGGGGAAGCACAGATACGCAGTATTTT
.	.	TRBV21-1	TRBJ1-6	CASSKDRGGSPLHF	TGTGCCAGCAGCAAAGACAGGGGCGGCTCACCCCTCCACTTT
.	.	TRBV5-4	TRBJ2-2	CASSTPDNFGELFF	TGTGCCAGCAGCACGCCCGACAATTTCGGGGAGCTGTTTTTT
.	TRBD2	TRBV5-1	TRBJ2-5	CASSLAGGRAGETQYF	TGCGCCAGCAGCTTGGCTGGCGGGAGGGCCGGAGAGACCCAGTACTTC
.	.	TRBV2	TRBJ2-5	CASSPVGGAVETQYF	TGTGCCAGCAGTCCCGTAGGCGGGGCGGTTGAGACCCAGTACTTC
.	.	TRBV18	TRBJ2-5	CASSPSAVGGTQYF	TGTGCCAGCTCACCCTCAGCGGTGGGGGGGACCCAGTACTTC
.	.	TRBV5-1	TRBJ2-2	CASSLGAGELFF	TGCGCCAGCAGCTTGGGGGCAGGGGAGCTGTTTTTT
.	.	TRBV5-5	TRBJ2-7	CASSSGGYYEQYF	TGTGCCAGCAGCTCAGGAGGGTACTACGAGCAGTACTTC
.	.	TRBV5-4	TRBJ2-7	CASSPTGTQAAYEQYF	TGTGCCAGCAGCCCGACCGGGACTCAGGCGGCCTACGAGCAGTACTTC
few	TRBD2	TRBV6-6	TRBJ2-5	CASSYNGGETQYF	TGTGCCAGCAGTTACAACGGGGGGGAGACCCAGTACTTC
.	.	TRBV9	TRBJ1-6	CASSADGGGMSDSPLHF	TGTGCCAGCAGCGCCGACGGCGGGGGGATGTCAGATTCACCCCTCCACTTT
.	TRBD2	TRBV7-2	TRBJ2-1	CASSPSGTSGNEQFF	TGTGCCAGCAGCCCTAGCGGAACCTCTGGTAATGAGCAGTTCTTC
.	TRBD2	TRBV2	TRBJ2-1	CASRGGTRYNEQFF	TGTGCCAGCAGGGGAGGGACTAGATACAATGAGCAGTTCTTC
.	.	TRBV10-1	TRBJ2-2	CASSGLASTGELFF	TGCGCCAGCAGTGGGCTAGCGAGTACCGGGGAGCTGTTTTTT
.	.	TRBV20-1	TRBJ1-2	CSARTVYGYTF	TGCAGTGCCAGGACAGTTTATGGCTACACCTTC
few	.	TRBV15	TRBJ1-5	CATNFEPNQPQHF	TGTGCCACCAACTTCGAGCCCAATCAGCCCCAGCATTTT
.	TRBD1	TRBV24-1	TRBJ2-1	CATSDLQSRGRDEQFF	TGTGCCACCAGTGATTTGCAGAGCAGGGGGCGGGATGAGCAGTTCTTC
.	.	TRBV1	TRBJ2-2	CTSSQEPLCAGVNTGELFF	TGCACCAGCAGCCAAGAACCGCTGTGTGCGGGGGTAAACACCGGGGAGCTGTTTTTT
once	TRBD1	TRBV30	TRBJ1-2	CAWSGQQGAYGYTF	TGTGCCTGGAGTGGACAGCAGGGGGCATATGGCTACACCTTC
.	.	TRBV18	TRBJ1-2	CASSPSLDYGYTF	TGTGCCAGCTCACCAAGCCTTGACTATGGCTACACCTTC
.	TRBD2	TRBV7-2	TRBJ2-7	CASSFGLAGAPGGYEQYF	TGTGCCAGCAGCTTTGGACTAGCGGGGGCTCCTGGGGGATACGAGCAGTACTTC
.	.	TRBV6-2/TRBV6-3	TRBJ1-5	CASSRRQTYSNQPQHF	TGTGCCAGCAGTCGACGACAGACCTATAGCAATCAGCCCCAGCATTTT
.	.	TRBV9	TRBJ2-5	CASSRRGGAAETQYF	TGTGCCAGCTCCCGGAGGGGGGGCGCAGCAGAGACCCAGTACTTC
.	.	TRBV5-1	TRBJ2-1	CASSLRQASSYNEQFF	TGCGCCAGCAGCCTCCGACAGGCGAGCTCCTACAATGAGCAGTTCTTC
.	.	TRBV28	TRBJ2-1	CASSPLGLNNEQFF	TGTGCCAGCAGTCCCCTAGGACTGAACAATGAGCAGTTCTTC
.	.	TRBV3-1/TRBV3-2	TRBJ2-1	CASSQDASRYNEQFF	TGTGCCAGCAGCCAAGATGCCTCTCGGTACAATGAGCAGTTCTTC
.	.	TRBV7-3	TRBJ2-1	CASSQDRGSYNEQFF	TGTGCCAGCAGCCAAGACAGAGGCTCCTACAATGAGCAGTTCTTC
once	.	TRBV7-2	TRBJ2-3	CASSLPGGRTDTQYF	TGTGCCAGCAGCTTGCCCGGGGGGCGGACAGATACGCAGTATTTT
.	.	TRBV18	TRBJ1-1	CASSPLVNTEAFF	TGTGCCAGCTCACCCCTCGTAAACACTGAAGCTTTCTTT
.	TRBD1	TRBV24-1	TRBJ2-2	CATKTGGNTGELFF	TGTGCCACCAAGACAGGGGGGAACACCGGGGAGCTGTTTTTT
.	TRBD2	TRBV25-1	TRBJ2-7	CASSESASGGNYEQYF	TGTGCCAGCAGTGAATCAGCTAGCGGGGGGAACTACGAGCAGTACTTC
.	TRBD1	TRBV11-2	TRBJ2-5	CASSPGMGQLQETQYF	TGTGCCAGCAGCCCCGGAATGGGACAGCTCCAAGAGACCCAGTACTTC
.	TRBD1	TRBV3-1/TRBV3-2	TRBJ2-5	CASSQIEGAETQYF	TGTGCCAGCAGCCAAATCGAGGGGGCAGAGACCCAGTACTTC
.	TRBD1	TRBV9	TRBJ1-2	CASSVAQGGYGYTF	TGTGCCAGCAGCGTAGCACAGGGGGGCTATGGCTACACCTTC
few	.	TRBV19	TRBJ1-5	CASSIGGRSNQPQHF	TGTGCCAGTAGTATAGGGGGGCGGAGCAATCAGCCCCAGCATTTT
.	.	TRBV5-4	TRBJ1-1	CASSLGGGTEAFF	TGTGCCAGCAGCTTGGGGGGAGGTACTGAAGCTTTCTTT
once	.	TRBV9	TRBJ1-3	CASSAQGVIGNTIYF	TGTGCCAGCAGCGCACAGGGAGTCATTGGAAACACCATATATTTT
.	.	TRBV6-5	TRBJ1-1	CASSYSISVMNTEAFF	TGTGCCAGCAGTTACTCGATATCGGTAATGAACACTGAAGCTTTCTTT
.	TRBD1	TRBV5-4	TRBJ1-2	CASSPKTGGVYGYTF	TGTGCCAGCAGCCCAAAGACAGGGGGGGTCTATGGCTACACCTTC
.	.	TRBV15	TRBJ1-2	CATSRDKRGGYTF	TGTGCCACCAGCAGAGATAAGCGGGGGGGCTACACCTTC
.	TRBD2	TRBV6-2/TRBV6-3	TRBJ2-1	CASSSSGGAAFF	TGTGCCAGCAGTTCTAGCGGGGGGGCCGCTTTCTTC
once	.	TRBV2	TRBJ2-3	CASSVRTNTDTQYF	TGTGCCAGCAGTGTTAGGACTAACACAGATACGCAGTATTTT